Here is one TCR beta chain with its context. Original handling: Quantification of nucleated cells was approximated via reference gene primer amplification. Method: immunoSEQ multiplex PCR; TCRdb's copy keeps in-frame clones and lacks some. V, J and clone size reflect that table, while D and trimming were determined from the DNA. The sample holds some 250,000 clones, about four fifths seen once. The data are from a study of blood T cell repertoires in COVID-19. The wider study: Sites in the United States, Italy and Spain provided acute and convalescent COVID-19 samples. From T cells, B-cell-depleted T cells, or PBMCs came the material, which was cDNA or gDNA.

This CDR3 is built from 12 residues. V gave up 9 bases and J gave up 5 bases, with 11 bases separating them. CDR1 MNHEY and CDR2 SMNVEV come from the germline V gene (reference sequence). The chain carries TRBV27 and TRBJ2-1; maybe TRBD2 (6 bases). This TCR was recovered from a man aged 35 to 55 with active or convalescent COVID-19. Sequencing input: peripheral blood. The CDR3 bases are TGTGCCAGTAGCGGCGGCCACAATGAGCAGTTCTTC. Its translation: CASSGGHNEQFF.